This paragraph reports one T cell receptor (beta chain). Study processing details: By means of reference gene primer amplification, nucleated cell counts were estimated. Clones were read by immunoSEQ multiplex PCR, and TCRdb kept only the in-frame ones, dropping some. V, J and clone size are those of that table, while D and trimming were read from the DNA. The data show about 140,000 clones, approximately 84% seen once. Residents of about 25 US areas, aged roughly 18 to 89 years, made up the participants. People in the exposed group encountered a COVID-19 case within 2 weeks before entering the study. The sample originates from a study of blood T cell repertoires in COVID-19. Study background: T cells, B-cell-depleted T cells, or PBMCs provided the cDNA or gDNA that served as material.

The V and J ends lost 3 bases and 6 bases, in that order; junction bases with no gene match: 7. Germline CDR1 SGHAT, CDR2 FQNNGV. This CDR3 has 15 amino acids. The origin of this receptor is a woman under 30 who had been exposed to COVID-19. V is TRBV11-2 and J is TRBJ2-2, with 7 bases lining up with TRBD1. Sequencing input: PBMCs or T cells enriched from blood (not recorded which). CDR3 nucleotides: TGTGCCAGCAGCTTGGTTACAGGGGCCCCCGGGGAGCTGTTTTTT. Protein sequence: CASSLVTGAPGELFF.